This T cell receptor (beta chain) derives from a study of cytomegalovirus exposure and HLA in healthy donors. Among the donors, all were healthy bone marrow donors. Remarks on this clone: What it binds is not known.

The PCR employed 60 Vbeta primers together with 13 Jbeta primers. In the original analysis: Roughly 80 million unique TCR beta chains, 10 million to 13 million of them shared, were counted by a later analysis. The protocol was immunoSEQ multiplex PCR, while the TCRdb copy is restricted to in-frame clones and leaves out a portion. V, J and clone size were drawn from that table, and D and trimming were deduced from the DNA. The data contain over 200,000 clones, 65% to 75% of them singletons. Whole-study findings and limits: Analyses of presence and absence presupposed an approximately uniform sequencing depth across donors. Evidence from a later analysis indicated that most CMV-associated TCR beta chains looked HLA-restricted.

Germline V gene data show CDR1 as SGHTA and CDR2 as FQGNSA. There are 16 residues in the CDR3. V lost 4 bases and J lost 2; bases outside the gene matches: 8. The sequencing sample was made of PBMCs. The chain recombines TRBV7-2 with TRBJ2-3; 8 bases are a match to TRBD2. The sequence was collected from a woman aged 25-40 years in good health and CMV-seronegative. DNA of the CDR3: TGTGCCAGCAGCTCCAGGACTAGCAGCTCCACAGATACGCAGTATTTT. Protein: CASSSRTSSSTDTQYF. Full variable domain (outside the CDR3, taken from reference TRBV7-2 and TRBJ2-3): GAGVSQSPSNKVTEKGKDVELRCDPISGHTALYWYRQSLGQGLEFLIYFQGNSAPDKSGLPSDRFSAERTGGSVSTLTIQRTQQEDSAVYLCASSSRTSSSTDTQYFGPGTRLTVL.